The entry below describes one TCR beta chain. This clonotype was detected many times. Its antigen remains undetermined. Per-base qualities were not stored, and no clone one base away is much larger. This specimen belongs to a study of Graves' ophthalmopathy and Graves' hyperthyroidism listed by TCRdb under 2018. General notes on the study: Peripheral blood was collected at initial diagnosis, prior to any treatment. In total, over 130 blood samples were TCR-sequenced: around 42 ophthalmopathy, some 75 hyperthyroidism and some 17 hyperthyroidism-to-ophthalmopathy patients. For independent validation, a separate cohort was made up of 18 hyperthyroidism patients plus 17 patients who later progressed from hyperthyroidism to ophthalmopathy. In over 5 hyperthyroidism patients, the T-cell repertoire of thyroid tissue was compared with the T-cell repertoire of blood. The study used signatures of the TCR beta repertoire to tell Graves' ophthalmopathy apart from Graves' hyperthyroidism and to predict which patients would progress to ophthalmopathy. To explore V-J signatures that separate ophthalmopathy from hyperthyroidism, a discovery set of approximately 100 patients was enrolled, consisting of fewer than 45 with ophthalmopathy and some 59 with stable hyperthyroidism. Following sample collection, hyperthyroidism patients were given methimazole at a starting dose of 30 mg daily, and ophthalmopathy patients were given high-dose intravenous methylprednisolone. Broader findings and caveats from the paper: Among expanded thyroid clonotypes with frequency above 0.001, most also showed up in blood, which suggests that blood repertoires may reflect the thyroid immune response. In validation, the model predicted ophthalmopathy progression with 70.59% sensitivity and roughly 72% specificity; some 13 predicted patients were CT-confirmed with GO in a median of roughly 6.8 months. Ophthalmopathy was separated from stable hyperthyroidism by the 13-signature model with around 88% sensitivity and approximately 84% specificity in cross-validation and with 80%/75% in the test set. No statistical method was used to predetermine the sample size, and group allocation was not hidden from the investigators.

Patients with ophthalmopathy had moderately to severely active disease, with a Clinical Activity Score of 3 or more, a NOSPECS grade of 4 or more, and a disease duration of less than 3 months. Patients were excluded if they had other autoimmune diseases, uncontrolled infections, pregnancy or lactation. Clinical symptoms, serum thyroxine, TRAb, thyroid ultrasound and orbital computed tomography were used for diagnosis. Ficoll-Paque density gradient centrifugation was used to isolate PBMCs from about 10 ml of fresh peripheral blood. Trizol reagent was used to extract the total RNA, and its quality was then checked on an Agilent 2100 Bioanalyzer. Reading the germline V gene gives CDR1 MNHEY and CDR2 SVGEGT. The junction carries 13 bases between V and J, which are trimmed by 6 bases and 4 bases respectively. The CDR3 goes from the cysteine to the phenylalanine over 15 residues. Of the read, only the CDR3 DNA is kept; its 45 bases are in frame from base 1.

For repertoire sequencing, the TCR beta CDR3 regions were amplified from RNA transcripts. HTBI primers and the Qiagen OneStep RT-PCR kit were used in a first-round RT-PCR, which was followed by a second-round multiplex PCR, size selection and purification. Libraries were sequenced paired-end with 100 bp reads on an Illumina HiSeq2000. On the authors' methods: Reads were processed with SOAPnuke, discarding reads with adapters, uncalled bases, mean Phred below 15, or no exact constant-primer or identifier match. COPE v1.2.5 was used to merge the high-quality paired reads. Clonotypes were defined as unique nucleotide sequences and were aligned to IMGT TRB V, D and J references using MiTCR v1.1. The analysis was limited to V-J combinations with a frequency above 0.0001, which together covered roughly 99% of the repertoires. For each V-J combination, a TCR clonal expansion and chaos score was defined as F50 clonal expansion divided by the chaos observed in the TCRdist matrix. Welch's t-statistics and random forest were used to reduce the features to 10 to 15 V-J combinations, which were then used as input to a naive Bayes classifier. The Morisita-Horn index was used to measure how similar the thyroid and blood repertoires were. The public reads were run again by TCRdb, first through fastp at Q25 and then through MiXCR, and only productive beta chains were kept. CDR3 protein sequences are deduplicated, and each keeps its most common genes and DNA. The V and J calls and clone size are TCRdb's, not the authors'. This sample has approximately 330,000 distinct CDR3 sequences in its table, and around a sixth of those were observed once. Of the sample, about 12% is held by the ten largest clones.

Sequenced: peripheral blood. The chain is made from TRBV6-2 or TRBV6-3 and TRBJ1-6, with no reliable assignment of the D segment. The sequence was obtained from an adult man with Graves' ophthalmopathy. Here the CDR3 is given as CASSPSEAYNSPLHF. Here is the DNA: TGTGCCAGCAGCCCCTCGGAAGCGTATAATTCACCCCTCCACTTT.